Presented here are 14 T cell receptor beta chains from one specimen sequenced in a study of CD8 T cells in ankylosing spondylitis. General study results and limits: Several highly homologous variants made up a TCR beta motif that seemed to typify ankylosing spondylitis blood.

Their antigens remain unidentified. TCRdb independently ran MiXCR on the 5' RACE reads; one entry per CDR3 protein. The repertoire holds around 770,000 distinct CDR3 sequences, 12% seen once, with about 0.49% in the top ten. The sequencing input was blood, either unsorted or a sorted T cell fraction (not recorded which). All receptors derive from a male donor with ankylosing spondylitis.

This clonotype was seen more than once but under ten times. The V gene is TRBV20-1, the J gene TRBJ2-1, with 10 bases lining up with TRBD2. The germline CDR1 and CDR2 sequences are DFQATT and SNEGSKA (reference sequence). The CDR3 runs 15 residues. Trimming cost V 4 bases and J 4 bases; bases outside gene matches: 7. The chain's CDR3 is CSATPRTSGYNEQFF. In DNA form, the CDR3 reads TGCAGTGCTACCCCAAGGACTAGCGGTTACAATGAGCAGTTCTTC.

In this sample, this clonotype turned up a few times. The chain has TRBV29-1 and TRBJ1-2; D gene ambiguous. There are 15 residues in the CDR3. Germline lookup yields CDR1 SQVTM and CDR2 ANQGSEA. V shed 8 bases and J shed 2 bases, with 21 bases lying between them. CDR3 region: CSTLRPDDRNYGYTF. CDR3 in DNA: TGCAGCACCTTAAGGCCCGACGACCGCAACTATGGCTACACCTTC.

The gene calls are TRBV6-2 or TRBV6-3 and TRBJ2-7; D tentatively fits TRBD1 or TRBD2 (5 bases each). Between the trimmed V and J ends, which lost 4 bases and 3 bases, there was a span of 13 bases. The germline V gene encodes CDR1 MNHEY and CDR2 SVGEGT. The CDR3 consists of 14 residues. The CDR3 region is CASSSGTRRYEQYF. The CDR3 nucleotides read TGTGCCAGCAGTTCCGGGACGAGACGCTACGAGCAGTACTTC.

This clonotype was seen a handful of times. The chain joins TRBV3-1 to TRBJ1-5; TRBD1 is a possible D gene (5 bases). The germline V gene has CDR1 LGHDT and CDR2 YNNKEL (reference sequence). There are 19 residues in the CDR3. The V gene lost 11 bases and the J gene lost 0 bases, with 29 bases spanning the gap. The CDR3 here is CAFRLYVLGVGDSNQPQHF. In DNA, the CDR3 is TGTGCCTTCAGGCTGTATGTACTAGGGGTAGGTGATAGCAATCAGCCCCAGCATTTT.

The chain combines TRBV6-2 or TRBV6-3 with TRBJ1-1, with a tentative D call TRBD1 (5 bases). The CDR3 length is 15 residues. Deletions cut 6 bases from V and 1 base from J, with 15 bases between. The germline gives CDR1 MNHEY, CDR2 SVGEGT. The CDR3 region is CASREPGTANTEAFF. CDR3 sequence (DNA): TGTGCCAGCAGAGAGCCCGGGACGGCGAACACTGAAGCTTTCTTT.

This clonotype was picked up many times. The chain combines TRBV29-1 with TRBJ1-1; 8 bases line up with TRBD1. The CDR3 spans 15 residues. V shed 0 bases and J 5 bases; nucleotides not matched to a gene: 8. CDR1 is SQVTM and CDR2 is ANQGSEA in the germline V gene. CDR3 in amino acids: CSVEELRTGRTEAFF. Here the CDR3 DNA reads TGCAGCGTTGAAGAACTTAGGACAGGGCGGACTGAAGCTTTCTTT.

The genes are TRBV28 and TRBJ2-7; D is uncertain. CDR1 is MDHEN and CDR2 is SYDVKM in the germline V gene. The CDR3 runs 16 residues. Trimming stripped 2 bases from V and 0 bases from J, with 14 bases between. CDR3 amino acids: CASSLNYGSISYEQYF. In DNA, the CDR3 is TGTGCCAGCAGTTTAAACTATGGGTCTATCTCCTACGAGCAGTACTTC.

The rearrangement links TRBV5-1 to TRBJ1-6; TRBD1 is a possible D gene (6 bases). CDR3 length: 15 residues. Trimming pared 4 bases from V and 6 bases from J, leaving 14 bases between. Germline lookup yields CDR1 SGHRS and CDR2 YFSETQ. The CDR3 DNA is TGCGCCAGCAGCCGAGAGGGGGGTGGTAATTCACCCCTCCACTTT. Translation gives CASSREGGGNSPLHF.

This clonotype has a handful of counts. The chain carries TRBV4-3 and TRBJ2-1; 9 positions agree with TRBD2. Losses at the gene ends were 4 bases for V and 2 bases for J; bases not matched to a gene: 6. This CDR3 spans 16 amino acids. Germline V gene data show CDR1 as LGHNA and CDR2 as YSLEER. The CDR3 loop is CASSRSGSAPYNEQFF. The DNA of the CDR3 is TGCGCCAGCAGCCGTAGCGGGAGCGCTCCCTACAATGAGCAGTTCTTC.

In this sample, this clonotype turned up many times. In DNA, the CDR3 is TGTGCCAGCAGTTACATGGGGGCGCGGGTCACTGAAGCTTTCTTT. It is translated as CASSYMGARVTEAFF. V usage is TRBV6-5 and J usage is TRBJ1-1; D may be TRBD1 (6 bases). V was trimmed by 2 bases and J by 4 bases, leaving 14 bases between them. The germline gives CDR1 MNHEY, CDR2 SVGAGI. The CDR3 covers 15 residues.

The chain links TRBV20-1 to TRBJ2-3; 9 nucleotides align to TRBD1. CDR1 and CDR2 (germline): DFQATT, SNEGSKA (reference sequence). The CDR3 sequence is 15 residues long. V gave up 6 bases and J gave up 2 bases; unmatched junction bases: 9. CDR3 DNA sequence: TGCAGTGCCCGAGAGGGACAGGGAGTCACAGATACGCAGTATTTT. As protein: CSAREGQGVTDTQYF.

The CDR3 is CASSFAGAYEQYF. The CDR3 DNA reads TGCGCCAGCAGCTTCGCAGGCGCCTACGAGCAGTACTTC. This chain links TRBV5-1 with TRBJ2-7; no clear D gene. The germline gives CDR1 SGHRS, CDR2 YFSETQ. V was pared by 2 bases and J by 2 bases, with 8 bases between. The length of the CDR3 is 13 residues.

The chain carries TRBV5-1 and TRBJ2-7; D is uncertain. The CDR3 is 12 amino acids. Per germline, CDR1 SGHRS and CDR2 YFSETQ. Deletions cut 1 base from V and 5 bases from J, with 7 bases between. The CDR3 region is CASSLLFDEQYF. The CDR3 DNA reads TGCGCCAGCAGCTTGCTATTTGACGAGCAGTACTTC. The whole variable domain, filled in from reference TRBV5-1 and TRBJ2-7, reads KAGVTQTPRYLIKTRGQQVTLSCSPISGHRSVSWYQQTPGQGLQFLFEYFSETQRNKGNFPGRFSGRQFSNSRSEMNVSTLELGDSALYLCASSLLFDEQYFGPGTRLTVT.

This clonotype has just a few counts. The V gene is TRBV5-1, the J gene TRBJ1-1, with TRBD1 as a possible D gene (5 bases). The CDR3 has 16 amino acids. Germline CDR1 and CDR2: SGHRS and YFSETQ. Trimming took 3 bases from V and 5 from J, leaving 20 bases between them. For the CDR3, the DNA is TGCGCCAGCAGCTCTCTCAGGGTTGCCGAGGGGACTGAAGCTTTCTTT. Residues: CASSSLRVAEGTEAFF.